A selection of T cell receptor beta chains follows, all from one sample in a study of cytomegalovirus exposure and HLA in healthy donors. Only in-frame clones appear in the TCRdb table, and some are missing; sequencing was by immunoSEQ multiplex PCR. The sample includes roughly 330,000 clones, about nine tenths of them seen just once. The sample consisted of PBMCs. Source of these receptors: a woman between 25 and 40 years old in good health and CMV-seropositive. CDR3s include the opening cysteine and the closing phenylalanine or tryptophan. The size field is filled for only some rows; it gives once, few, many or a size class.

J: TRBJ2-7; V: TRBV4-2; size: -; CDR3: CASSQGSDSYEQYF
J: TRBJ2-2; V: TRBV11-3; size: -; CDR3: CASSLEANTGELFF
J: TRBJ2-7; V: TRBV7-6; size: -; CDR3: CASSRTGTGVYEQYF
J: TRBJ2-2; V: TRBV10-3; size: -; CDR3: CAISEGRFTGELFF
J: TRBJ2-1; V: TRBV11-2; size: -; CDR3: CASSQRDTLYNEQFF
J: TRBJ1-1; V: TRBV5-6; size: -; CDR3: CASSLAPTGDTEAFF
J: TRBJ2-3; V: TRBV7-2; size: -; CDR3: CASSLVDGRTDTQYF
J: TRBJ2-3; V: TRBV6-5; size: -; CDR3: CASSYGTGTDTQYF
J: TRBJ2-3; V: TRBV27; size: -; CDR3: CASSLAGVTDTQYF
J: TRBJ1-1; V: TRBV28; size: -; CDR3: CAAAGQGRTEAFF
J: TRBJ1-4; V: TRBV7-9; size: -; CDR3: CASSLGPTKFF
J: TRBJ2-3; V: TRBV13; size: -; CDR3: CASSQREVPTDTQYF
J: TRBJ2-1; V: TRBV18; size: -; CDR3: CASSPQSSSGRVFNEQFF
J: TRBJ2-7; V: TRBV4-3; size: -; CDR3: CASSQDRTSDPYEQYF
J: TRBJ2-2; V: TRBV4-1; size: -; CDR3: CASSQAGTVPAGELFF
J: TRBJ2-2; V: TRBV9; size: -; CDR3: CASSVVGIAGANTGELFF
J: TRBJ2-5; V: TRBV9; size: -; CDR3: CASSVAYGGETQYF
J: TRBJ2-3; V: TRBV30; size: once; CDR3: CAWSVGSHAIGTDTQYF
J: TRBJ2-1; V: TRBV5-4; size: once; CDR3: CASSPGHYNEQFF
J: TRBJ1-1; V: TRBV30; size: few; CDR3: CACTDRGSTEAFF
J: TRBJ2-2; V: TRBV6-5; size: -; CDR3: CASSYSQGIMSGELFF
J: TRBJ2-5; V: TRBV9; size: -; CDR3: CASSATGGRETQYF
J: TRBJ2-7; V: TRBV27; size: -; CDR3: CASSLYWGGWEQYF
J: TRBJ1-1; V: TRBV6-5; size: once; CDR3: CASSSRHYTEAFF
J: TRBJ2-7; V: TRBV25-1; size: -; CDR3: CASVRGPGEQYF
J: TRBJ2-7; V: TRBV7-2; size: once; CDR3: CASSLVGGGTSSEQYF